This T cell receptor beta chain was observed in a study of blood T cell repertoires in COVID-19 (dated by TCRdb to the early 2020s). With respect to the entire study: Samples from collaborators originated in the United States, Italy and Spain and spanned both the acute and convalescent phases of COVID-19. The repertoires were made available in a free public database intended to serve as a resource for research on the immune response to SARS-CoV-2. The material from the prospective study consisted of cDNA or gDNA derived from T cells, B-cell-depleted T cells, or PBMCs. Nearly every sample came with metadata listing a de-identified subject ID, COVID-19 status, age in years and sex. Subjects who had been exposed to COVID-19, were actively infected with it, or had recovered from it provided the deeply sampled blood TCRbeta repertoires that made up the dataset. The samples were drawn from the first 160 participants of the ongoing ImmuneRACE study and from under 1,500 subjects provided by 6 global collaborators. HLA class I and class II types, where available, came from metadata supplied by the sample provider rather than from assay-based typing.

Note on this clone: This clone's antigen is unknown. Qualities for individual bases were not recorded, and no much larger clone is one base off.

The collaborating institutions used their own protocols to collect whole blood in K2EDTA tubes. For TCRbeta analysis, collaborator samples were shipped as frozen whole blood, as isolated PBMCs, or as DNA extracted from either sample type. Spanning cysteine to phenylalanine, the CDR3 consists of 15 amino acids. The DNA shown is the 45-base CDR3, in frame from base 1. CDR1 and CDR2, per the germline V gene (reference sequence), are LNHDA and SQIVND. Relative to germline, V is 10 bases shorter and J is 2 bases shorter, with 17 bases between their ends. The immunoSEQ Assay, a bias-controlled multiplex PCR, was used to amplify TCRbeta CDR3 regions from genomic DNA. The original pipeline was this. Nucleated cell counts per sample were estimated from amplification of reference gene primers within the assay. To quantify the absolute abundance of each unique TCRbeta CDR3 rearrangement, sequence reads were collapsed and filtered. For each sample, productive Simpson clonality was calculated as the square root of Simpson's diversity index over productive rearrangements. The clones in this table, taken by TCRdb from immuneACCESS, are in-frame only. Not every clone is retained; where verified, under half of the shortfall comes from an unresolved V gene, and the cause of the rest is unknown. For V, J and clone size, that table is used; D and trimming come from the DNA. Recorded for this sample are approximately 170,000 clones; 70% to 90% of them occurred a single time. The ten largest clones add up to approximately 1% of the sample.

Results the study describes overall, beyond this receptor: Clinical and demographic metadata were provided uncurated, with the amount varying by source and participant.

Specimen: peripheral blood. This receptor chain uses TRBV19 and TRBJ1-4; no D segment can be confidently identified. This sequence originates from a man under 40 with acute or convalescent COVID-19. The CDR3 amino acid sequence is: CATALTGVTNEKLFF. The DNA sequence is TGTGCCACGGCCCTCACGGGAGTTACTAATGAAAAACTGTTTTTT.